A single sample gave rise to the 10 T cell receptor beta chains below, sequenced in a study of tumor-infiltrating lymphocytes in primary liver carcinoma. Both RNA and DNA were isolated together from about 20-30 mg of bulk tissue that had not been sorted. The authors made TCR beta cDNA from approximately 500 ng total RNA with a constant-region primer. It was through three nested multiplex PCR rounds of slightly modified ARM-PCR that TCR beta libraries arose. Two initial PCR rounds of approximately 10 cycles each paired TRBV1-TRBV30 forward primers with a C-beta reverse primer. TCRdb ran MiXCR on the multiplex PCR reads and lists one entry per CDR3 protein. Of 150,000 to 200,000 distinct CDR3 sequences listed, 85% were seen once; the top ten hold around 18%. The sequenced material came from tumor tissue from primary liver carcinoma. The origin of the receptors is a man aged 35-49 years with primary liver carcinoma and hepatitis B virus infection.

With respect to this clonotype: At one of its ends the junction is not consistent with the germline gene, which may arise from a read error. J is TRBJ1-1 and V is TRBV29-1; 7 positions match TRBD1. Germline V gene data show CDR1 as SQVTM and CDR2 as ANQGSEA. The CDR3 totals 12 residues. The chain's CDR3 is CGVQGVRTEAFF. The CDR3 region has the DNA TGTGGCGTGCAGGGGGTTAGAACTGAAGCTTTCTTT.

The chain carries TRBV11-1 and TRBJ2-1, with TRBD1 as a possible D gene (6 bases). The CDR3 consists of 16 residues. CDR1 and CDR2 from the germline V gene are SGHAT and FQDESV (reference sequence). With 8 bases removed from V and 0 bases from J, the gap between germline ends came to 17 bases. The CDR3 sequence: CASFLGQASSYNEQFF. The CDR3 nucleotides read TGTGCCAGCTTCTTGGGACAAGCCAGCTCCTACAATGAGCAGTTCTTC.

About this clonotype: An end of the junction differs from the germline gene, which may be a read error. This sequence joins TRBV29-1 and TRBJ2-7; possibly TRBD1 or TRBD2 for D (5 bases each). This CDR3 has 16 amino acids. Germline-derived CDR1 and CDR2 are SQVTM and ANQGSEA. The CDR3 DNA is TGCAACGCCATGACAACTGGGACCGGCACTCCCTACGAGCAGTACTTT. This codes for CNAMTTGTGTPYEQYF.

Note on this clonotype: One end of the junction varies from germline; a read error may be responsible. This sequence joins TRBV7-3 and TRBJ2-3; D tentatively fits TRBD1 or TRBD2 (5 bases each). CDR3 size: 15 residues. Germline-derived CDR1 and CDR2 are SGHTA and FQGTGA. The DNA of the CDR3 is TGTGCCAGCTGCCTCGGGGCTTTTAGCACAGATACGCAGTATTTC. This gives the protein CASCLGAFSTDTQYF.

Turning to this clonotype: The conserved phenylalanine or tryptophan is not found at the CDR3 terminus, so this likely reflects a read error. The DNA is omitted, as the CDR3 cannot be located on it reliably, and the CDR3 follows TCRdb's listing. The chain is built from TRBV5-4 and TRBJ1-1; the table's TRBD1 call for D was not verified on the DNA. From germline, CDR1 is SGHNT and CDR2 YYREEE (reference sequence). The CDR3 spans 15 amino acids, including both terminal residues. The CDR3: CASSLGRPGDALAFY.

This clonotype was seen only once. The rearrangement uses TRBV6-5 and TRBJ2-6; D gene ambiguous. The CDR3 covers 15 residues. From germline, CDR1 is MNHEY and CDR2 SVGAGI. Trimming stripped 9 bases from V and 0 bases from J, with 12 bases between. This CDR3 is CASRYTGSGANVLTF. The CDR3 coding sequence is TGTGCCAGTAGATACACGGGCTCTGGGGCCAACGTCCTGACTTTC.

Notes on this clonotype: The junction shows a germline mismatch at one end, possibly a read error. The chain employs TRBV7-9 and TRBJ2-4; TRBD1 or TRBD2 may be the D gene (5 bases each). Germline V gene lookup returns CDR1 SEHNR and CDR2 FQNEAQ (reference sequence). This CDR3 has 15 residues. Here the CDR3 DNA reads TGTGCCTGCAGTCCGCGACAGAGAGGGGAAAACATTCAGTACTTC. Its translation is CACSPRQRGENIQYF.

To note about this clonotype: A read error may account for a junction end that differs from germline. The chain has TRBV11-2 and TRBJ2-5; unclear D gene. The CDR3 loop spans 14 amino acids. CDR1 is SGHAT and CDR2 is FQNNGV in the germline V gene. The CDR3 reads CARSLTSNQETQYF. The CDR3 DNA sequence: TGTGCCAGGAGCCTGACGAGTAACCAAGAAACCCAGTACTTC.

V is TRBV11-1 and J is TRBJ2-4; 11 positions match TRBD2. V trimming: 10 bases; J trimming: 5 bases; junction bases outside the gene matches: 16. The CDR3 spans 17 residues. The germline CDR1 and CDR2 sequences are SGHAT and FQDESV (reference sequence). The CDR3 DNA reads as TGTGCCAACAGTTTTCCCGAGACTAGCGGGACCGAAAACATTCAGTACTTC. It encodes CANSFPETSGTENIQYF.

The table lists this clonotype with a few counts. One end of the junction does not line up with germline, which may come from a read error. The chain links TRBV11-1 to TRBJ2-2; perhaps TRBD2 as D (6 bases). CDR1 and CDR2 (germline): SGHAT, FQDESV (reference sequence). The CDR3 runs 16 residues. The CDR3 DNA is TGTACCAGCAGCCCGGGGGTCGGGGCGAACACCGGGGAGCCGTTTTTT. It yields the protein CTSSPGVGANTGEPFF.